This T cell receptor (beta chain) was obtained from a study of cytomegalovirus exposure and HLA in healthy donors. This clone was recorded a few times. The PCR employed 60 Vbeta primers together with 13 Jbeta primers. Profiling relied on immunoSEQ multiplex PCR, and the TCRdb table lists in-frame clones only, not all of them. The sample comprises about 160,000 clones, roughly 80% of which are singletons, and approximately 7% rests with the top ten. This CDR3 comprises 15 residues. Germline-derived CDR1 and CDR2 are SNHLY and FYNNEI. V dropped 8 bases and J dropped 6 bases, with 17 bases sitting between them.

The genes are TRBV2 and TRBJ2-6; D gene unclear. The sample consisted of PBMCs. This receptor was obtained from a woman in her thirties in good health and CMV-seropositive. The CDR3 DNA follows: TGTGCCAGCGCTGAACAGCTTGGCCAGGCCAACGTCCTGACTTTC. Translation: CASAEQLGQANVLTF. The full variable domain, in which reference TRBV2 and TRBJ2-6 provide the parts outside the CDR3, is EPEVTQTPSHQVTQMGQEVILRCVPISNHLYFYWYRQILGQKVEFLVSFYNNEISEKSEIFDDQFSVERPDGSNFTLKIRSTKLEDSAMYFCASAEQLGQANVLTFGAGSRLTVL.